Presented here are 25 T cell receptor beta chains from one specimen sequenced in a study of blood T cell repertoires in COVID-19. Here immunoSEQ multiplex PCR was the method, and the copy in TCRdb shows in-frame clones only, minus some. The profile shows roughly 140,000 clones, 70% to 85% of them singletons. What was sequenced was peripheral blood. The receptors shown here come from a woman aged 50 to 65 with acute or convalescent COVID-19.

This chain links TRBV4-3 with TRBJ1-6; the match to TRBD1 covers 9 bases. The CDR3 totals 16 residues. Trimming took 0 bases from V and 6 from J; bases not matched to a gene: 3. The germline CDR1 and CDR2 sequences are LGHNA and YSLEER. Written as DNA, the CDR3 is TGCGCCAGCAGCCAAGAAACGACAGGGGGTAATTCACCCCTCCACTTT. This encodes CASSQETTGGNSPLHF.

The chain links TRBV7-9 to TRBJ1-2, with 11 nucleotides matching TRBD1. V lost 11 bases and J lost 7; bases outside the gene matches: 3. This CDR3 comprises 11 residues. From germline, CDR1 is SEHNR and CDR2 FQNEAQ (reference sequence). The CDR3 reads CAGGTGGGYTF. For the CDR3, the DNA is TGTGCCGGCGGGACAGGGGGTGGCTACACCTTC.

The chain is built from TRBV5-6 and TRBJ1-4, with D unclear. Germline V gene sequence: CDR1 SGHDT, CDR2 YYEEEE. Trimming stripped 1 base from V and 1 base from J, with 8 bases between. The CDR3 loop spans 15 amino acids. Here the CDR3 reads CASSLWPGTNEKLFF. CDR3 in DNA: TGTGCCAGCAGCTTGTGGCCGGGAACTAATGAAAAACTGTTTTTT.

The V call is TRBV27, the J call TRBJ1-2; 7 bases map to TRBD1. Looked up from germline, CDR1 is MNHEY and CDR2 is SMNVEV (reference sequence). CDR3 length: 16 residues. Trimming removed 6 bases from V and 6 bases from J; junction bases left unmatched: 16. CDR3 residues: CASRGTAFRGDNGYTF. For the CDR3, the DNA is TGTGCCAGCAGGGGGACAGCTTTCCGAGGGGATAATGGCTACACCTTC.

The V and J genes are TRBV20-1 and TRBJ2-3; D gene unclear. CDR3 length equals 12 residues. Trimming took 3 bases from V and 2 from J, leaving 6 bases between them. Germline assignment: CDR1 DFQATT and CDR2 SNEGSKA (reference sequence). The CDR3 region has the DNA TGCAGTGCTAGTGGAGACACAGATACGCAGTATTTT. It is translated as CSASGDTDTQYF.

V gene TRBV18 combines with J gene TRBJ2-7, with a weak D call TRBD2 (6 bases). CDR3 length: 16 amino acids. V gave up 3 bases and J gave up 3 bases, with 18 bases separating them. Germline V gene data show CDR1 as KGHSH and CDR2 as LQKENI. The CDR3 spells CASSPRSSGYHYEQYF. In DNA form, the CDR3 reads TGTGCCAGCTCACCCCGTTCGAGCGGGTATCACTACGAGCAGTACTTC.

In its sample, this clone was seen a few times. V is TRBV4-1 and J is TRBJ2-1; 8 bases align to TRBD2. The CDR3 contains 17 residues. The germline V gene has CDR1 MGHRA and CDR2 YSYEKL. After removal of 0 bases from V and 4 bases from J, the junction contained 8 bases not matched to a gene. CDR3: CASSQDSGVSSYNEQFF. CDR3 nucleotide sequence: TGCGCCAGCAGCCAAGATAGCGGGGTTTCATCGTACAATGAGCAGTTCTTC.

The chain has TRBV15 and TRBJ2-4, with TRBD2 identical over 10 bases. Germline assignment: CDR1 LNHNV and CDR2 YYDKDF (reference sequence). CDR3 length equals 19 residues. The J segment lost 2 bases and the V segment lost 0 bases, leaving 10 bases of the junction unmatched. The CDR3 protein is CATSRDRVTSGDPKNIQYF. The CDR3 DNA reads TGTGCCACCAGCAGAGATAGAGTCACTAGCGGGGATCCCAAAAACATTCAGTACTTC.

The J gene is TRBJ2-3, the V gene TRBV28; no firm D call. This CDR3 comprises 11 residues. V dropped 7 bases and J dropped 6 bases, with 8 bases sitting between them. Germline lookup yields CDR1 MDHEN and CDR2 SYDVKM. The CDR3 nucleotides are TGTGCCAGCACCTTGAGTGATACGCAGTATTTT. Its protein is CASTLSDTQYF.

This clone was detected only a few times. This chain joins TRBV29-1 and TRBJ2-7, with 9 bases matching TRBD1. CDR3 size: 15 residues. V shed 4 bases and J 4 bases; nucleotides not matched to a gene: 11. The V gene's germline CDR1 is SQVTM and CDR2 ANQGSEA. In DNA, the CDR3 is TGCAGCGTTGGACTAAGCGACAGGGGGAGGTACGAGCAGTACTTC. It codes for CSVGLSDRGRYEQYF.

The chain is built from TRBV2 and TRBJ2-7; TRBD1 aligns across 7 bases. There are 12 residues in the CDR3. The junction had 2 bases not matched to a gene; V was cut back by 6 bases and J by 3 bases. Germline CDR1 SNHLY, CDR2 FYNNEI. The CDR3 here is CASSDRVYEQYF. In DNA form, the CDR3 reads TGTGCCAGCAGCGACAGGGTCTACGAGCAGTACTTC.

CDR3 in DNA: TGTGCCACTCCGTCTTCGGGACAGGGTACCTCTAACTATGGCTACACCTTC. Its translation is CATPSSGQGTSNYGYTF. The chain couples TRBV28 to TRBJ1-2, with 9 bases lining up with TRBD1. The V gene's germline CDR1 is MDHEN and CDR2 SYDVKM. With 10 bases clipped from V and 0 bases from J, the junction kept 15 bases outside the gene matches. This CDR3 comprises 17 residues.

This clone was found a few times. This sequence joins TRBV10-2 and TRBJ2-3; 8 nucleotides match TRBD2. The CDR3 consists of 16 residues. CDR1 is WSHSY, CDR2 SAAADI, per germline. V lost 5 bases and J lost 6; bases outside the gene matches: 13. This CDR3 reads CASSYQAGDVGDTQYF. The CDR3 DNA sequence: TGCGCCAGCAGTTATCAAGCGGGAGATGTGGGTGATACGCAGTATTTT.

The chain is built from TRBV19 and TRBJ2-2, with 8 positions matching TRBD2. This CDR3 has 15 amino acids. Germline V lookup: CDR1 LNHDA, CDR2 SQIVND (reference sequence). V lost 6 bases, J lost 4 bases, and 7 bases stayed unmatched. The CDR3 DNA sequence: TGTGCCAGTAGCCGAGCGGGGGCGGGCACCGGGGAGCTGTTTTTT. Encoded protein: CASSRAGAGTGELFF.

The chain joins TRBV7-6 to TRBJ2-7, with D possibly being TRBD1 (6 bases). Trimming took 4 bases from V and 0 from J, leaving 16 bases between them. The CDR3 is made up of 16 amino acids. CDR1 SGHVS and CDR2 FNYEAQ come from the germline V gene. CDR3: CASSSQQGPFSYEQYF. The CDR3 DNA reads TGTGCCAGCAGCTCACAACAGGGTCCCTTCTCCTACGAGCAGTACTTC.

The CDR3 nucleotides are TGTGCCTCCCGCCCCTTGACAATCGATGAGCAGTTCTTC. Amino acid sequence: CASRPLTIDEQFF. The chain recombines TRBV19 with TRBJ2-1; D gene ambiguous. V was cut by 11 bases and J by 8 bases, with 19 bases left in between. This CDR3 region has 13 residues. The germline V gene has CDR1 LNHDA and CDR2 SQIVND (reference sequence).

The CDR3 reads CSVEPVTDTQYF. The CDR3, as DNA: TGCAGCGTTGAACCGGTCACAGATACGCAGTATTTT. This chain uses TRBV29-1 with TRBJ2-3; D unresolved. V was pared by 2 bases and J by 2 bases, with 5 bases between. CDR3 size: 12 residues. CDR1 is SQVTM and CDR2 is ANQGSEA in the germline V gene.

V usage is TRBV18 and J usage is TRBJ2-7; 8 bases are shared with TRBD1. In germline, CDR1 is KGHSH, CDR2 LQKENI. After removal of 6 bases from V and 0 bases from J, the junction contained 7 bases not matched to a gene. This CDR3 region has 15 residues. CDR3 residues: CASSEGQVSSYEQYF. The CDR3 bases are TGTGCCAGCTCGGAGGGACAGGTGTCCTCCTACGAGCAGTACTTC.

The chain joins TRBV7-3 to TRBJ2-1, with TRBD2 identical over 7 bases. V shed 1 base and J 7 bases; nucleotides not matched to a gene: 7. Looked up from germline, CDR1 is SGHTA and CDR2 is FQGTGA. This CDR3 is built from 15 residues. The CDR3 loop is CASSLSSGMINEQFF. The CDR3 DNA reads as TGTGCCAGCAGCTTAAGCAGCGGGATGATTAATGAGCAGTTCTTC.

This sequence joins TRBV2 and TRBJ1-6; 9 nucleotides align to TRBD1. This CDR3 is built from 15 residues. In germline, CDR1 is SNHLY, CDR2 FYNNEI. V gave up 4 bases and J gave up 9 bases; unmatched junction bases: 7. This CDR3 is CASSAGQGYVSPLHF. CDR3 nucleotide sequence: TGTGCCAGCAGTGCGGGACAGGGTTACGTTTCACCCCTCCACTTT.

The rearrangement uses TRBV6-4 and TRBJ2-1, with a weak D call TRBD2 (6 bases). The CDR3 sequence is 15 residues long. The V end lost 3 bases, the J end lost 0 bases, and 9 bases lay between the germline ends. CDR1 and CDR2 (germline): MRHNA, SNTAGT. In DNA form, the CDR3 reads TGTGCCAGCAGTGAAGAACTAGCCTCCTACAATGAGCAGTTCTTC. Translation: CASSEELASYNEQFF.

The chain uses TRBV30 and TRBJ2-3, with 12 bases identical to TRBD2. Trimming cost V 2 bases and J 2 bases; bases outside gene matches: 5. CDR1 is GTSNPN, CDR2 SVGIG, per germline (reference sequence). This CDR3 spans 16 amino acids. Here the CDR3 reads CAWSIGLAGITDTQYF. The CDR3, as DNA: TGTGCCTGGAGTATTGGACTAGCGGGGATCACAGATACGCAGTATTTT.

V gene TRBV7-6 combines with J gene TRBJ2-7; 9 bases match TRBD2. Trimming removed 1 base from V and 0 bases from J; junction bases left unmatched: 13. Germline CDR1 is SGHVS and CDR2 is FNYEAQ. The CDR3 covers 19 residues. Written as DNA, the CDR3 is TGTGCCAGCAGCTTAGTTAGCGGGGGAGAATCGGGTAGCTCCTACGAGCAGTACTTC. Protein sequence: CASSLVSGGESGSSYEQYF. The full variable domain, its missing parts supplied by reference TRBV7-6 and TRBJ2-7, is GAGVSQSPRYKVTKRGQDVALRCDPISGHVSLYWYRQALGQGPEFLTYFNYEAQQDKSGLPNDRFSAERPEGSISTLTIQRTEQRDSAMYRCASSLVSGGESGSSYEQYFGPGTRLTVT.

The CDR3 bases are TGTGCCAGCTCACCCACCACGGGGGGGGACTACGAGCAGTACTTC. It encodes CASSPTTGGDYEQYF. This rearrangement joins TRBV18 to TRBJ2-7, with 8 bases that match TRBD2. The V gene's germline CDR1 is KGHSH and CDR2 LQKENI. Trimming cost V 3 bases and J 3 bases; bases outside gene matches: 7. The CDR3 is made up of 15 amino acids.

V is TRBV19 and J is TRBJ2-5; 7 bases are shared with TRBD2. V shed 5 bases, J shed 3 bases, and the junction held 12 bases outside the gene matches. The germline CDR1 and CDR2 sequences are LNHDA and SQIVND (reference sequence). CDR3 length: 16 residues. The CDR3 is CASSESPLAREETQYF. The CDR3 DNA reads as TGTGCCAGTAGTGAATCGCCACTAGCGAGGGAAGAGACCCAGTACTTC. The whole variable domain, remainder taken from reference TRBV19 and TRBJ2-5, is DGGITQSPKYLFRKEGQNVTLSCEQNLNHDAMYWYRQDPGQGLRLIYYSQIVNDFQKGDIAEGYSVSREKKESFPLTVTSAQKNPTAFYLCASSESPLAREETQYFGPGTRLLVL.